The clone carrying this T cell receptor (beta chain) was detected once. Its antigen is as yet unknown. The data stem from a study of CD8+CD57+ T cells in acquired aplastic anemia. Findings and limits, study-wide: Patients had twenty-nine CD8+ CDR3 sequences in common with controls (the shared set).

Genomic DNA, the template, was used for profiling of the TCR beta VDJ and CDR3. TCRdb fed the reads into MiXCR, producing one record per CDR3 protein. Of 100,000 to 150,000 distinct CDR3 sequences listed, 48% are singletons. The CDR3 runs to 16 residues. Trimming took 6 bases from V and 1 from J; bases not matched to a gene: 10. CDR1 is MGHDK, CDR2 SYGVNS, per germline. Sequencing was carried out using sorted CD4+, CD8+, or CD8+CD57+ T cells (not recorded which) from PBMCs. The TCR was taken from a human donor in good health, serving as a control. The genes are TRBV25-1 and TRBJ2-7; 9 nucleotides agree with TRBD2. The chain's CDR3 is CASSQGTSGWSYEQYF. The CDR3 coding sequence is TGTGCCAGCAGCCAGGGTACTAGCGGGTGGTCCTACGAGCAGTACTTC.